The T cell receptor beta chain under discussion was sequenced for a study of cytomegalovirus exposure and HLA in healthy donors. Overall study results and limits: Owing to their indistinguishability, certain V segments, notably TRBV6-2 and TRBV6-3, were excluded. Later on, analysis showed that most CMV-associated TCR beta chains appeared to be HLA-restricted.

This CDR3 is 14 amino acids long. V lost 10 bases to trimming and J lost 1 base, with 13 bases between them. Germline values: CDR1 MNHEY, CDR2 SMNVEV (reference sequence). Use of 60 Vbeta and 13 Jbeta primers characterized the PCR. Data came from immunoSEQ multiplex PCR; TCRdb stores just in-frame clones and leaves some out. The sample lists about 140,000 clones, roughly 68% occurring once. Concerning this clone itself: Antigen specificity is unknown.

The gene calls are TRBV27 and TRBJ2-2; tentatively, D is TRBD1 (6 bases). The sequence was collected from a man aged 25-45 years in good health and CMV-seropositive. The source material was PBMCs. DNA for the CDR3: TGTGCCATCACCGACAGGCAGAACACCGGGGAGCTGTTTTTT. As protein: CAITDRQNTGELFF.